What follows describes a single T cell receptor beta chain. The target antigen is unknown. The data belong to a study of shared clonotypes between healthy human individuals. General study findings and limits: With four donors compared, around 4.7% of naive CD4 clonotypes were shared. Relative to their counterparts shared across all four donors, non-shared clonotypes exhibited diminished generation probabilities. Only a few donors were included, so the genetic and exposure-history diversity represented was limited.

Method: immunoSEQ multiplex PCR; TCRdb's copy keeps in-frame clones and lacks some. The sample has roughly 660,000 clones, less than 95% seen once; the top ten hold 34%. The CDR3 spans 17 residues. The trim removed 3 bases at V and 0 bases at J, leaving 9 bases unmatched. CDR1 and CDR2 (germline): SGHRS, YFSETQ. CD45RO+ cells plus CCR7-negative CD45RA+ TemRA cells formed CD8 memory. The sample taken for sequencing was memory CD8+ T cells from PBMCs. The subset denotes: CD45RO+ cells pooled with CCR7-negative TemRA cells. The V call is TRBV5-1, the J call TRBJ2-1; TRBD2 matches 7 bases. The receptor was isolated from a man between 18 and 35 years old in good health. Some clones in this sample may be carry-over from other donors' samples. The CDR3 reads CASSWGGGGSSYNEQFF. The CDR3 coding sequence is TGCGCCAGCAGCTGGGGAGGTGGCGGGAGCTCCTACAATGAGCAGTTCTTC.